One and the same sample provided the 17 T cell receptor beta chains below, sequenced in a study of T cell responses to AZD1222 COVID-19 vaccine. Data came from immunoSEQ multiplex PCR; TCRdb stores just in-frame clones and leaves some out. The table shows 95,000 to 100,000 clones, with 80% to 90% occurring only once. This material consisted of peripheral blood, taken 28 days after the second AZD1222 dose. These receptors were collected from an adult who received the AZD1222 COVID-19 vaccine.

The CDR3 loop is CASNALQGGEWRETQYF. As DNA, the CDR3 is TGTGCCAGCAATGCCCTACAGGGGGGCGAATGGAGAGAGACCCAGTACTTC. The chain uses TRBV25-1 and TRBJ2-5; 8 bases map to TRBD1. The CDR3 runs 17 residues. Germline V gene sequence: CDR1 MGHDK, CDR2 SYGVNS. The V and J ends lost 7 bases and 4 bases, in that order; junction bases with no gene match: 17. The full variable domain, in which reference TRBV25-1 and TRBJ2-5 provide the parts outside the CDR3, is EADIYQTPRYLVIGTGKKITLECSQTMGHDKMYWYQQDPGMELHLIHYSYGVNSTEKGDLSSESTVSRIRTEHFPLTLESARPSHTSQYLCASNALQGGEWRETQYFGPGTRLLVL.

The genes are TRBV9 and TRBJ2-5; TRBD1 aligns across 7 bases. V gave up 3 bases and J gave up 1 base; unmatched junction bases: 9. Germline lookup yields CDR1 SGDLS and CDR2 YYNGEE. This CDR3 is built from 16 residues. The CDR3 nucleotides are TGTGCCAGCAGCGGGGGCCCGGCAGGGGGCCAAGAGACCCAGTACTTC. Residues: CASSGGPAGGQETQYF.

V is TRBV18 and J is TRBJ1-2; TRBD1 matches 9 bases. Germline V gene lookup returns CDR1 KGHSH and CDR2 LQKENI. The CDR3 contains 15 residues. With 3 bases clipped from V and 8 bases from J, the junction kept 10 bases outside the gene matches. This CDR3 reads CASSPAGTGSRGYTF. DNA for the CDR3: TGTGCCAGCTCACCGGCCGGGACAGGGTCTAGGGGCTACACCTTC.

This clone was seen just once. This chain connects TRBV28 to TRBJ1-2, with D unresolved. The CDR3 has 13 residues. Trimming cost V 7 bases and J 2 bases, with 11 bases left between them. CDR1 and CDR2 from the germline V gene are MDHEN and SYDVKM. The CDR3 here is CASTEHVNYGYTF. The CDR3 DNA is TGTGCCAGCACCGAACACGTCAACTATGGCTACACCTTC.

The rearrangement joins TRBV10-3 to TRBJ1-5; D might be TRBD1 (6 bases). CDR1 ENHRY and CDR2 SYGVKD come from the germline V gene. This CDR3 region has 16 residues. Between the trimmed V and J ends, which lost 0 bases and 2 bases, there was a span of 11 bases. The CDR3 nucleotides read TGTGCCATCAGTGAGTCCGGCAGGGGTGGCAATCAGCCCCAGCATTTT. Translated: CAISESGRGGNQPQHF.

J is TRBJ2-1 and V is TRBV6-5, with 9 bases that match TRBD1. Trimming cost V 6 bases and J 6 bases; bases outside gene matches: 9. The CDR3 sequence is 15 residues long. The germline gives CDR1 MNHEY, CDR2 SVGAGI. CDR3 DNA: TGTGCCAGCAGACCGGACAGGGGAGAGTCCAATGAGCAGTTCTTC. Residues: CASRPDRGESNEQFF.

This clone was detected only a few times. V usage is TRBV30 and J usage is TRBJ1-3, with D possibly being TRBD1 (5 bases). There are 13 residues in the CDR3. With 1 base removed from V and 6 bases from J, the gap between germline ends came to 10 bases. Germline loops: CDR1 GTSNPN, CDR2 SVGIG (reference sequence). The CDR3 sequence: CAWSGGGANTIYF. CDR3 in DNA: TGTGCCTGGAGTGGGGGGGGTGCAAACACCATATATTTT.

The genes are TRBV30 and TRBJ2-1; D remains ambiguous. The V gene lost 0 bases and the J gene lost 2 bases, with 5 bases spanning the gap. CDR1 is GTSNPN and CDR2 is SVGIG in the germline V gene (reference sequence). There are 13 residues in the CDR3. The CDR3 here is CAWSVRPYNEQFF. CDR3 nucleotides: TGTGCCTGGAGTGTACGACCCTACAATGAGCAGTTCTTC. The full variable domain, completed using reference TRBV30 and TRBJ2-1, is SQTIHQWPATLVQPVGSPLSLECTVEGTSNPNLYWYRQAAGRGLQLLFYSVGIGQISSEVPQNLSASRPQDRQFILSSKKLLLSDSGFYLCAWSVRPYNEQFFGPGTRLTVL.

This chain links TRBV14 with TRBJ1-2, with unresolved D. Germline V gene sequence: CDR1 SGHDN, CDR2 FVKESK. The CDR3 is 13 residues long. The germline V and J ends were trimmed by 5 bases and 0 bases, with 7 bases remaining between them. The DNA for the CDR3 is TGTGCCAGCAGCGAAAACCCTAACTATGGCTACACCTTC. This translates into CASSENPNYGYTF.

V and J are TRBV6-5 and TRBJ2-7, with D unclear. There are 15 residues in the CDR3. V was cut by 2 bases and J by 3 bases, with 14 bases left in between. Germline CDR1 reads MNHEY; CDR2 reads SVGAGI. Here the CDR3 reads CASSYGLPVNYEQYF. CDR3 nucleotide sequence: TGTGCCAGCAGTTACGGGCTCCCGGTTAACTACGAGCAGTACTTC.

CDR3 loop: CSAREVPGYTF. The CDR3 nucleotides read TGCAGTGCTAGAGAGGTTCCTGGCTACACCTTC. The chain uses TRBV20-1 and TRBJ1-2; D not certain. The V end lost 0 bases, the J end lost 7 bases, and 6 bases lay between the germline ends. The germline CDR1 and CDR2 sequences are DFQATT and SNEGSKA (reference sequence). The CDR3 runs to 11 residues.

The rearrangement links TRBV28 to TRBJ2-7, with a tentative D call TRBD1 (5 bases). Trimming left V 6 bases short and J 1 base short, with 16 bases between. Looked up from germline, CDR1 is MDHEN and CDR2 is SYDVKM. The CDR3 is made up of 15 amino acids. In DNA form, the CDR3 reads TGTGCCAGCAGCCTCGACAGAATAACATCCTACGAGCAGTACTTC. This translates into CASSLDRITSYEQYF.

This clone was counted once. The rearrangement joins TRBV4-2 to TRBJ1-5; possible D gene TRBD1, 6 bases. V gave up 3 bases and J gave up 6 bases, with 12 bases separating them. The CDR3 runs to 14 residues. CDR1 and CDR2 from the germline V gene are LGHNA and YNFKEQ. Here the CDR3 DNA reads TGTGCCAGCAGCCAGTTCGGAGGGGGTCAGCCCCAGCATTTT. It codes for CASSQFGGGQPQHF.

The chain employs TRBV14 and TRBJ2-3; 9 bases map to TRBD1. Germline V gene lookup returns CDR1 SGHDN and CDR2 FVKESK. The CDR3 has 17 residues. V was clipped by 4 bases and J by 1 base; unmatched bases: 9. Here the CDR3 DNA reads TGTGCCAGCAGCCCACGCGGGACAGGGATGGGCACAGATACGCAGTATTTT. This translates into CASSPRGTGMGTDTQYF.

The CDR3 bases are TGTGCCAGCATCGACCCGGGGATGGACACTGAAGCTTTCTTT. Translation gives CASIDPGMDTEAFF. The chain couples TRBV21-1 to TRBJ1-1. TRBV21-1 is an annotated pseudogene. The length of the CDR3 is 14 residues.

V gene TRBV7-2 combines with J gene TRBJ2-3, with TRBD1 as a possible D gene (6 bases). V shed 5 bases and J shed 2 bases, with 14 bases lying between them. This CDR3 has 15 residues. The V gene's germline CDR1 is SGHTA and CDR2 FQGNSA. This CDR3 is CASSPSTGSTDTQYF. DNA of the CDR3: TGTGCCAGCAGCCCGTCGACAGGATCCACAGATACGCAGTATTTT.

DNA of the CDR3: TGCGCCAGCAGCCAAGTCACGGGGGTCCAAGAGACCCAGTACTTC. Protein product: CASSQVTGVQETQYF. The chain combines TRBV4-1 with TRBJ2-5; D may be TRBD2 (6 bases). The length of the CDR3 is 15 residues. CDR1 is MGHRA and CDR2 is YSYEKL in the germline V gene. Trimming cost V 1 base and J 1 base, with 10 bases left between them.